This T cell receptor (beta chain) originates from a study of blood T cell repertoires in COVID-19. Study-wide background: Sample material is recorded as cDNA or gDNA derived from T cells, B-cell-depleted T cells, or PBMCs.

Study processing details: Estimated nucleated cell counts came from reference gene primer amplification. Sequencing was performed with immunoSEQ multiplex PCR; in TCRdb, only in-frame clones are kept and a portion is missing. V and J calls plus clone size are reproduced from that table; the DNA served to infer D and trimming. Counted here are some 200,000 clones, 85% to 90% occurring once; the ten biggest clones make up 6%. The V and J ends lost 3 bases and 0 bases respectively, with 24 bases between them. The CDR3 sequence is 20 residues long. Germline-derived CDR1 and CDR2 are LNHDA and SQIVND (reference sequence).

J is TRBJ1-5 and V is TRBV19; weak D call: TRBD1 (6 bases). The sequenced material came from peripheral blood. The sequence was collected from a middle-aged man with active or convalescent COVID-19. The CDR3 DNA reads TGTGCCAGTAGTATCCGAGCGATTAGGACAGCCCTGGATAGCAATCAGCCCCAGCATTTT. Protein sequence: CASSIRAIRTALDSNQPQHF.